This T cell receptor (beta chain) is drawn from a study of regulatory T cells in long-lasting Graves disease. Notes on the study in general: Among samples with persistent disease, TRBV28, TRBJ1-2 and TRBJ2-5 were favored.

This CDR3 is built from 15 residues. V lost 2 bases to trimming and J lost 1 base, with 11 bases between them. Looked up from germline, CDR1 is KGHSH and CDR2 is LQKENI. This clonotype showed up just a few times. Its antigen is still unknown. Time point here: persistent/refractory GD, antithyroid drugs over 5 years with positive TRAb. RNA extracted from PBMCs served as the sequencing template. The patients were drawn from one endocrinology department in Xi'an, China. The EDTA tubes were filled with around 9 milliliters of drawn peripheral blood. TCR beta libraries were built with iRepertoire HTBI primers and Arm-PCR of CDR3 regions. Original analysis: The identification of approximately 62 TRBV and 14 TRBJ segments was made across samples. TCRdb recomputed calls from the multiplex PCR reads with MiXCR, one row per CDR3 protein. It is TCRdb's table, rather than the study itself, that gives the V and J calls and clone size. Among hundreds of thousands of distinct CDR3 sequences, roughly 22% were seen once, and the ten largest hold around 13%.

The TCR originated in a female donor with Graves disease. The sample was peripheral blood mononuclear cells (PBMCs), taken when the disease was refractory, from a patient treated with antithyroid drugs. The chain is built from TRBV18 and TRBJ2-5; D gene unclear. CDR3 in amino acids: CASSPYRAIQETQYF. CDR3 nucleotides: TGTGCCAGCTCACCATACCGGGCGATCCAAGAGACCCAGTACTTC.